This T cell receptor beta chain originates from a study of blood T cell repertoires in COVID-19 (dated by TCRdb to the early 2020s). About the full investigation: Samples from collaborators originated in the United States, Italy and Spain and spanned both the acute and convalescent phases of COVID-19. The prospective study material was composed of cDNA or gDNA derived from T cells, B-cell-depleted T cells, or PBMCs. Deeply sampled blood TCRbeta repertoires from subjects exposed to, actively infected with, or recovered from COVID-19 were included in the dataset. The repertoires were released in a freely available public database meant as a resource for research on the immune response to SARS-CoV-2. The samples were drawn from two sources: the first 160 participants of the ongoing ImmuneRACE study, and fewer than 1,500 subjects contributed by 6 global collaborators. A de-identified subject ID, COVID-19 status, age in years and sex were almost always included in the sample metadata. Where HLA class I and class II types were available, the types were taken from metadata supplied by the sample provider, not from assay-based typing. What the study reported, not specific to this receptor: Clinical and demographic metadata were provided uncurated, with the amount varying by source and participant.

In its sample, this clone was seen a few times. No antigen is known for it. No base-level quality is on record; no much larger clone is a single base apart. The same CDR3 also results from other DNA sequences found in this sample. Participants in the prospective study were enrolled through a virtual design, were aged roughly 18 to 100 years, and lived in roughly 25 United States geographic areas. To assign participants to cohorts, the prospective study relied on clinical history that participants themselves reported in a screening survey and a study questionnaire. Recovered participants in ImmuneRACE Cohort 3 were defined by two consecutive negative NP/OP PCR tests, clearance by a healthcare professional, or resolution of symptoms. In the prospective study, mobile phlebotomists collected whole blood, serum and a nasopharyngeal or oropharyngeal swab from each participant. Over a roughly 2-month period, participants in the prospective study had the option of providing additional blood draws and questionnaires. Before DNA extraction, blood samples from the prospective study were shipped at room temperature or frozen.

TCRbeta CDR3 regions were amplified from genomic DNA using the immunoSEQ Assay, a bias-controlled multiplex PCR. Turning to the authors' computational methods: Nucleated cell counts per sample were estimated from amplification of reference gene primers within the assay. To quantify the absolute abundance of each unique TCRbeta CDR3 rearrangement, sequence reads were collapsed and filtered. For each sample, productive Simpson clonality was calculated as the square root of Simpson's diversity index over productive rearrangements. The table comes from immuneACCESS by way of TCRdb, which keeps in-frame sequences with V and J called. Part of the clones is missing from these tables; in studies checked, under half for an unresolved V gene and the rest for unknown reasons. V and J calls and clone size are given by that table; D and trimming were obtained from the DNA. The sample includes approximately 200,000 clones, with 65% to 85% observed a single time. Of the sample, approximately 3% is held by the ten largest clones.

Its CDR3 holds 15 amino acids, cysteine through phenylalanine. Solely the CDR3 DNA is kept, with 45 bases framed from the first base. V loses 1 base at its end and J loses 7 bases; junction bases beyond the gene matches: 4. From a lookup of the germline V gene (reference sequence), CDR1 and CDR2 are LNHDA and SQIVND. The TCR originated in a woman aged 25-40 years who had recovered from COVID-19. Sequences were obtained from PBMCs or T cells enriched from blood (not recorded which). The sequence joins TRBV19 to TRBJ2-1; TRBD2 fits 10 bases in the junction. The CDR3 protein sequence reads: CASSIVGLADNEQFF. The DNA sequence is TGTGCCAGTAGTATAGTAGGACTAGCGGATAATGAGCAGTTCTTC.